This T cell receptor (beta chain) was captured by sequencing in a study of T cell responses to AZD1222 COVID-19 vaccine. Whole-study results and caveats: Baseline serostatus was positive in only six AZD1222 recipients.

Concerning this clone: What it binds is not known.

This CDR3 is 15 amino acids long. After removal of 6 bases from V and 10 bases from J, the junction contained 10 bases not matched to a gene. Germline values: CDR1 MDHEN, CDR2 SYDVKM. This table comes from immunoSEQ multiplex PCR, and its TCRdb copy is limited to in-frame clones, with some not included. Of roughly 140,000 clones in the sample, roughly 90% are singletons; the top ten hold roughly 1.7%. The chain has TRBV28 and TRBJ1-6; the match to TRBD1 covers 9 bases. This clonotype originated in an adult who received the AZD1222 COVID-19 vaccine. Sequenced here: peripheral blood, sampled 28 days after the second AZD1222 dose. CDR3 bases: TGTGCCAGCAGGCCTCCGGGACAGGGTGGGTCACCCCTCCACTTT. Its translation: CASRPPGQGGSPLHF.